These 32 T cell receptor beta chains were sequenced from one sample in a study of shared clonotypes between healthy human individuals. Assay used: immunoSEQ multiplex PCR; TCRdb lists only in-frame clones, some missing. The sample gives over a million clones, around 76% of which show up once; 1.2% to 1.5% is in the top ten. What was sequenced was memory CD4+ T cells sorted from blood. The subset: CD45RA-negative fraction. All receptors come from a young man in good health.

The chain carries TRBV5-1 and TRBJ1-6, with 7 bases that match TRBD1. The CDR3 is 15 amino acids. Germline V gene sequence: CDR1 SGHRS, CDR2 YFSETQ. After removal of 5 bases from V and 10 bases from J, the junction contained 12 bases not matched to a gene. Written as DNA, the CDR3 is TGCGCCAGCAGGGGGGACAGTTCATTCGGGTCACCCCTCCACTTT. This gives the protein CASRGDSSFGSPLHF.

Only a few counts were recorded for this clone. The chain is built from TRBV2 and TRBJ1-5; maybe TRBD1 (6 bases). The CDR3 covers 12 residues. Trimming stripped 6 bases from V and 10 bases from J, with 13 bases between. CDR1 SNHLY and CDR2 FYNNEI come from the germline V gene. CDR3 in amino acids: CASRLDSSPQHF. CDR3 nucleotide sequence: TGTGCCAGCAGGCTGGACAGTTCACCCCAGCATTTT.

This chain joins TRBV28 and TRBJ1-2; tentative D call: TRBD1 (6 bases). Germline V gene sequence: CDR1 MDHEN, CDR2 SYDVKM. V lost 5 bases, J lost 0 bases, and 16 bases lay in between. CDR3 length equals 16 residues. CDR3 region: CASSVRGGEANYGYTF. DNA of the CDR3: TGTGCCAGCAGTGTTCGGGGGGGCGAAGCTAACTATGGCTACACCTTC.

The V call is TRBV2, the J call TRBJ1-5, with a possible D match to TRBD1 (5 bases). The CDR3 has 14 amino acids. Germline CDR1 is SNHLY and CDR2 is FYNNEI. The V end was cut by 3 bases, the J end by 6 bases, with 12 bases between. CDR3 in amino acids: CASSEVRGGQPQHF. The CDR3 nucleotides are TGTGCCAGCAGTGAGGTTCGGGGCGGTCAGCCCCAGCATTTT.

V is TRBV10-3 and J is TRBJ1-1, with TRBD1 matching over 9 bases. Germline loops: CDR1 ENHRY, CDR2 SYGVKD. Trimming at V came to 2 bases and at J to 6 bases, leaving 13 bases not matched to a gene. The CDR3 consists of 17 residues. CDR3 residues: CAISEKQLTGGISEAFF. CDR3 bases: TGTGCCATCAGTGAGAAGCAGCTCACAGGGGGCATCTCTGAAGCTTTCTTT.

In the case of this clone: In the same sample, other DNA sequences code for this CDR3. The chain combines TRBV29-1 with TRBJ2-2; possible D gene TRBD1, 5 bases. This CDR3 comprises 13 residues. Germline V gene data show CDR1 as SQVTM and CDR2 as ANQGSEA. The ends were cut back, 8 bases at V and 2 bases at J, with 12 bases in the middle. CDR3 amino acids: CSTRDSNTGELFF. DNA for the CDR3: TGCAGCACCCGAGACAGTAACACCGGGGAGCTGTTTTTT.

This sequence joins TRBV2 and TRBJ1-2; 9 nucleotides align to TRBD1. The CDR3 is 15 amino acids. CDR1 and CDR2 (germline): SNHLY, FYNNEI. Losses at the gene ends were 2 bases for V and 7 bases for J; bases not matched to a gene: 8. The chain's CDR3 is CASSEKGTGTLGYTF. The CDR3, as DNA: TGTGCCAGCAGTGAAAAGGGGACAGGGACCCTTGGCTACACCTTC. Variable domain in full (rest from reference TRBV2 and TRBJ1-2): EPEVTQTPSHQVTQMGQEVILRCVPISNHLYFYWYRQILGQKVEFLVSFYNNEISEKSEIFDDQFSVERPDGSNFTLKIRSTKLEDSAMYFCASSEKGTGTLGYTFGSGTRLTVV.

V is TRBV19 and J is TRBJ2-7, with TRBD2 matching 7 bases. Germline V gene data show CDR1 as LNHDA and CDR2 as SQIVND (reference sequence). The V and J ends lost 2 bases and 2 bases, in that order; junction bases with no gene match: 6. The CDR3 runs to 15 residues. As DNA, the CDR3 is TGTGCCAGTAGTATACACCTGGGGGGGGCCTACGAGCAGTACTTC. Translating gives CASSIHLGGAYEQYF. The entire variable domain, with the rest obtained from reference TRBV19 and TRBJ2-7, is as follows: DGGITQSPKYLFRKEGQNVTLSCEQNLNHDAMYWYRQDPGQGLRLIYYSQIVNDFQKGDIAEGYSVSREKKESFPLTVTSAQKNPTAFYLCASSIHLGGAYEQYFGPGTRLTVT.

The chain recombines TRBV14 with TRBJ2-7, with D unclear. In germline, CDR1 is SGHDN, CDR2 FVKESK. V lost 1 base, J lost 6 bases, and 4 bases lay in between. The CDR3 extends over 11 amino acids. The CDR3 sequence: CASSQVSEQYF. CDR3 in DNA: TGTGCCAGCAGCCAAGTCTCCGAGCAGTACTTC.

The chain has TRBV7-2 and TRBJ2-4; D gene unclear. The CDR3 contains 14 residues. The V and J ends lost 1 base and 0 bases respectively, with 4 bases between them. Germline V gives CDR1 SGHTA, CDR2 FQGNSA. CDR3 nucleotides: TGTGCCAGCAGCTTAGTGCTAGCCAAAAACATTCAGTACTTC. This sequence encodes CASSLVLAKNIQYF.

The chain couples TRBV11-3 to TRBJ2-7; 9 nucleotides match TRBD2. The CDR3 extends over 15 amino acids. The V and J ends lost 1 base and 0 bases, in that order; junction bases with no gene match: 1. The germline gives CDR1 SGHNT, CDR2 YENEEA. The CDR3: CASSLASGASYEQYF. The CDR3 coding sequence is TGTGCCAGCAGCTTAGCTAGCGGGGCCTCCTACGAGCAGTACTTC.

The chain joins TRBV28 to TRBJ2-7; D is uncertain. Germline loops: CDR1 MDHEN, CDR2 SYDVKM. V lost 6 bases, J lost 6 bases, and 9 bases lay in between. This CDR3 is built from 11 residues. The CDR3 sequence: CASRDRLEQYF. The CDR3 region has the DNA TGTGCCAGCAGGGACCGCCTCGAGCAGTACTTC.

As to this clone: This could be a read error, since a much larger clone is one nucleotide away. The rearrangement uses TRBV25-1 and TRBJ2-5, with 7 bases fitting TRBD1. The CDR3 loop spans 13 amino acids. Germline V gene data show CDR1 as MGHDK and CDR2 as SYGVNS. V was clipped by 4 bases and J by 2 bases; unmatched bases: 1. CDR3 bases: TGTGCCAGCAGTGCGGACAGGCAAGAGACCCAGTACTTC. The encoded protein is CASSADRQETQYF.

The chain's CDR3 is CASSYGGATNEKLFF. As DNA, the CDR3 is TGTGCCAGCAGTTACGGGGGTGCAACTAATGAAAAACTGTTTTTT. The chain recombines TRBV6-5 with TRBJ1-4; perhaps TRBD1 as D (5 bases). The germline V gene encodes CDR1 MNHEY and CDR2 SVGAGI. Between the trimmed V and J ends, which lost 2 bases and 0 bases, there was a span of 7 bases. CDR3 length: 15 amino acids.

The V gene is TRBV6-4, the J gene TRBJ2-1; TRBD2 matches at 15 bases. CDR1 is MRHNA, CDR2 SNTAGT, per germline. Trimming removed 4 bases from V and 1 base from J; junction bases left unmatched: 5. This CDR3 has 18 residues. The CDR3 sequence is CASSAGGLAGGSYNEQFF. Written as DNA, the CDR3 is TGTGCCAGCAGTGCCGGCGGACTAGCGGGGGGGTCCTACAATGAGCAGTTCTTC.

This clone has a handful of counts. The chain joins TRBV21-1 to TRBJ2-4. TRBV21-1 is given as a pseudogene. This CDR3 has 16 residues. This CDR3 reads CASSKKGRLAKNIQYF. CDR3 coding DNA: TGTGCCAGCAGCAAAAAGGGACGGCTAGCCAAAAACATTCAGTACTTC.

This sequence joins TRBV27 and TRBJ2-1; 9 nucleotides align to TRBD2. Trimming cost V 5 bases and J 6 bases; bases outside gene matches: 14. The germline V gene encodes CDR1 MNHEY and CDR2 SMNVEV (reference sequence). The CDR3 consists of 17 residues. In nucleotides, the CDR3 is TGTGCCAGCAGTCTCCGTGCGGGGGGGCCCTTCGGCAATGAGCAGTTCTTC. This sequence encodes CASSLRAGGPFGNEQFF.

The chain has TRBV11-2 and TRBJ1-4; no definite D call. V lost 0 bases and J lost 6, with 11 bases in between. The CDR3 is 15 residues long. Germline V CDR1 and CDR2: SGHAT, FQNNGV. The CDR3 DNA reads as TGTGCCAGCAGCTTAGATTCCGGTTCTTATGAAAAACTGTTTTTT. Its translation is CASSLDSGSYEKLFF.

The chain combines TRBV18 with TRBJ2-7; 7 bases map to TRBD1. Germline loops: CDR1 KGHSH, CDR2 LQKENI. V gave up 2 bases and J gave up 6 bases; unmatched junction bases: 4. The CDR3 has 13 amino acids. As DNA, the CDR3 is TGTGCCAGCTCACCAGACAGGGTGAGCGAGCAGTACTTC. Amino acid sequence: CASSPDRVSEQYF.

The rearrangement links TRBV4-1 to TRBJ2-1; D is ambiguous. The germline V gene encodes CDR1 MGHRA and CDR2 YSYEKL. The V end was cut by 0 bases, the J end by 9 bases, with 12 bases between. The CDR3 has 14 residues. This chain's CDR3 is CASSQDRVIGEQFF. CDR3 DNA sequence: TGCGCCAGCAGCCAAGATCGAGTCATCGGTGAGCAGTTCTTC.

In this sample, this clone turned up many times. This sequence joins TRBV2 and TRBJ1-3; D is ambiguous. The CDR3 is made up of 15 amino acids. Germline V gives CDR1 SNHLY, CDR2 FYNNEI. V lost 8 bases to trimming and J lost 0 bases, with 14 bases between them. The CDR3 here is CASAFTVTSGNTIYF. CDR3 coding DNA: TGTGCCAGCGCGTTCACGGTGACCTCTGGAAACACCATATATTTT.

The V and J genes are TRBV20-1 and TRBJ2-3, with TRBD1 matching over 7 bases. Germline V gene data show CDR1 as DFQATT and CDR2 as SNEGSKA (reference sequence). The ends lost 5 bases at V and 7 bases at J; junction bases unmatched: 3. This CDR3 comprises 11 residues. CDR3 in DNA: TGCAGTGCTCCACAGGGGAATACGCAGTATTTT. Translated, it gives CSAPQGNTQYF.

The rearrangement joins TRBV5-6 to TRBJ2-7; maybe TRBD2 (5 bases). The CDR3 has 15 residues. Germline CDR1 reads SGHDT; CDR2 reads YYEEEE. V was cut by 3 bases and J by 3 bases, with 16 bases left in between. CDR3 DNA sequence: TGTGCCAGCAGCTCGCGGGTCCTCTCCCGCTACGAGCAGTACTTC. Amino acids: CASSSRVLSRYEQYF.

V is TRBV6-1 and J is TRBJ1-2, with a weak D call TRBD1 (6 bases). Germline V gives CDR1 MNHNS, CDR2 SASEGT. The CDR3 contains 13 residues. V lost 3 bases, J lost 6 bases, and 11 bases lay in between. The CDR3 reads CASSEQGYNGYTF. The CDR3 DNA is TGTGCCAGCAGTGAGCAGGGGTATAATGGCTACACCTTC.

This clone appeared a few times. This chain uses TRBV21-1 with TRBJ2-2. TRBV21-1 is reported as a pseudogene. This CDR3 is built from 12 residues. CDR3 loop: CASSLTPRELFF. In nucleotides, the CDR3 is TGTGCCAGCAGTCTAACACCAAGGGAGCTGTTTTTT.

V and J are TRBV4-3 and TRBJ2-2, with D perhaps matching TRBD1 (6 bases). The CDR3 totals 16 residues. Per germline, CDR1 LGHNA and CDR2 YSLEER. V was trimmed by 4 bases and J by 0 bases, leaving 12 bases between them. The CDR3 is CASSPAGTTNTGELFF. DNA of the CDR3: TGCGCCAGCAGCCCAGCCGGGACAACGAACACCGGGGAGCTGTTTTTT.

J is TRBJ1-2 and V is TRBV6-1; 7 nucleotides line up with TRBD1. Germline V gene sequence: CDR1 MNHNS, CDR2 SASEGT. After removal of 2 bases from V and 2 bases from J, the junction contained 17 bases not matched to a gene. This CDR3 is 19 amino acids long. CDR3 nucleotides: TGTGCCAGCAGTGAAATTTTACGGGCAGGGGGAACGCGAAACTATGGCTACACCTTC. Translated: CASSEILRAGGTRNYGYTF.

This clone was observed a few times. The chain combines TRBV18 with TRBJ2-2; no firm D call. Per germline, CDR1 KGHSH and CDR2 LQKENI. V was cut by 2 bases and J by 7 bases, with 8 bases left in between. CDR3 length: 13 amino acids. Here the CDR3 DNA reads TGTGCCAGCTCACCAGCAGGTTACGGGGAGCTGTTTTTT. Its translation: CASSPAGYGELFF.

This clone came up once. This chain links TRBV15 with TRBJ2-5; maybe TRBD1 (5 bases). Trimming stripped 1 base from V and 0 bases from J, with 9 bases between. The length of the CDR3 is 15 residues. In germline, CDR1 is LNHNV, CDR2 YYDKDF (reference sequence). The CDR3, as DNA: TGTGCCACCAGCAGAGGGAGACAGTACCAAGAGACCCAGTACTTC. It specifies CATSRGRQYQETQYF.

This clone was counted a few times. Other DNA sequences in this specimen translate into the identical CDR3. The chain uses TRBV18 and TRBJ1-1; unclear D gene. Germline V gene sequence: CDR1 KGHSH, CDR2 LQKENI. The V gene lost 5 bases and the J gene lost 5 bases, with 6 bases spanning the gap. The CDR3 covers 11 residues. CDR3 loop: CASSRQTEAFF. In DNA form, the CDR3 reads TGTGCCAGCTCAAGGCAGACTGAAGCTTTCTTT.

V is TRBV19 and J is TRBJ1-1; D is undetermined. The CDR3 sequence is 12 residues long. CDR1 is LNHDA, CDR2 SQIVND, per germline (reference sequence). Trimming took 7 bases from V and 4 from J, leaving 10 bases between them. CDR3 bases: TGTGCCAGTAAGGAGGCTTTCACTGAAGCTTTCTTT. Protein: CASKEAFTEAFF.

The chain employs TRBV5-1 and TRBJ2-2; no reliable D call. CDR1 and CDR2 (germline): SGHRS, YFSETQ. Trimming took off 4 bases at V and 2 bases at J, with 12 bases between the two ends. The CDR3 consists of 15 residues. CDR3 loop: CASSKGGGNTGELFF. CDR3 coding DNA: TGCGCCAGCAGCAAGGGTGGCGGAAACACCGGGGAGCTGTTTTTT.